Reported below is one T cell receptor (beta chain). The data originate from a study of blood T cell repertoires in COVID-19. About the research overall: Researchers got acute and convalescent COVID-19 samples from the United States, Italy and Spain. Sample material is recorded as cDNA or gDNA derived from T cells, B-cell-depleted T cells, or PBMCs.

Trimming stripped 3 bases from V and 7 bases from J, with 15 bases between. Germline assignment: CDR1 LNHDA and CDR2 SQIVND (reference sequence). There are 14 residues in the CDR3. In the study's own analysis: Reference gene primer amplification gave nucleated cell count estimates. Only in-frame clones appear in the TCRdb table, and some are missing; sequencing was by immunoSEQ multiplex PCR. For V, J and clone size, that table is used; D and trimming come from the DNA. Of fewer than 500,000 clones listed, approximately 90% are singletons. The origin of this receptor is a woman aged 25 to 45 with active or convalescent COVID-19. The chain joins TRBV19 to TRBJ1-2; unclear D gene. Sequenced material: peripheral blood. CDR3 sequence (DNA): TGTGCCAGTAGTATTGTACAGTCCCGCCGTGGCTACACCTTC. It codes for CASSIVQSRRGYTF.